This T cell receptor (beta chain) was recovered during a study of cytomegalovirus exposure and HLA in healthy donors. Vbeta (60) and Jbeta (13) primers were used in the PCR. Assay: immunoSEQ multiplex PCR; the TCRdb copy retains only in-frame clones and omits some. This sample's table reports 75,000 to 95,000 clones. As for this clone: Its antigen remains unidentified.

V lost 0 bases and J lost 7, with 19 bases in between. Germline V gives CDR1 LGHNA, CDR2 YNFKEQ. This CDR3 is built from 17 residues. General observations from the study: HLA alleles were associated with some 17,000 TCR beta sequences in a later analysis at 0.05 false discovery rate. The authors later found HLA-associated TCR beta chains more clonally expanded than equally common others. The number of N-insertions in an Asian-associated ancestry cluster was reportedly below the approximately 680-donor mean in a later analysis. The likely origin of a cluster of highly shared sequence variants was a sequencing artifact.

The rearrangement links TRBV4-2 to TRBJ1-5; D gene uncertain. Sequencing used PBMCs. This receptor was obtained from a woman between 55 and 75 years old in good health and CMV-seronegative. CDR3 bases: TGTGCCAGCAGCCAAGATGGGGATATGGGAGTTTGGCAGCCCCAGCATTTT. Protein sequence: CASSQDGDMGVWQPQHF.